The clone carrying this T cell receptor (beta chain) was counted ten times or more. Its cognate antigen is unknown. The data belong to a study of T cell repertoires in cytomegalovirus infection. Across the study: Indicated by public TCR beta signatures were CMV infection and matching HLA type.

TCRdb reprocessed the reads with MiXCR, giving one entry per CDR3 protein. Here the sample spans 76,000 or so distinct CDR3 sequences, more than 3% being singletons. Germline assignment: CDR1 SEHNR and CDR2 FQNEAQ (reference sequence). V lost 2 bases, J lost 3 bases, and 10 bases lay in between. The CDR3 has 14 residues. Findings and caveats of the study: The study found HLA-C-restricted CMV-specific TCR beta clonotypes dominating the ex vivo response. Cumulative frequency (of public TCR beta family members) identified carriers of CMV plus the relevant HLA.

This clonotype was obtained from a human donor in good health (CMV status not recorded). Some clones in this sample may be carry-over from other donors' samples. The sequencing sample was made of PBMCs. This chain uses TRBV7-9 with TRBJ1-1, with no clear D. CDR3 region: CASSLKQSHTEAFF. CDR3 coding DNA: TGTGCCAGCAGCTTAAAACAGAGCCACACTGAAGCTTTCTTT. The full variable domain, completed using reference TRBV7-9 and TRBJ1-1, is DTGVSQNPRHKITKRGQNVTFRCDPISEHNRLYWYRQTLGQGPEFLTYFQNEAQLEKSRLLSDRFSAERPKGSFSTLEIQRTEQGDSAMYLCASSLKQSHTEAFFGQGTRLTVV.